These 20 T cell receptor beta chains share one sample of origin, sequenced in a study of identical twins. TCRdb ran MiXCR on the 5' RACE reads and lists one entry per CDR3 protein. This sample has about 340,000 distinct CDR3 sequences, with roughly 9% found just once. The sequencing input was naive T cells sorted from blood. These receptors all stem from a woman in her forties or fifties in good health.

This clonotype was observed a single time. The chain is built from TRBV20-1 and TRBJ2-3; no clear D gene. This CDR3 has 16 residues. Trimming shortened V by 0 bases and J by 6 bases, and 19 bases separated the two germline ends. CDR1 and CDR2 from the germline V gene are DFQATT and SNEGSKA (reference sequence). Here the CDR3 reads CSARDDTGRSLDTQYF. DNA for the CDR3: TGCAGTGCTAGAGACGACACGGGCCGCTCGTTGGATACGCAGTATTTT.

The CDR3 DNA sequence: TGTGCCAGCAGTTTATTCCAGGGGTATGGCTACACCTTC. Encoded protein: CASSLFQGYGYTF. The V and J genes are TRBV27 and TRBJ1-2; D is perhaps TRBD1 (6 bases). There are 13 residues in the CDR3. CDR1 MNHEY and CDR2 SMNVEV come from the germline V gene (reference sequence). V was cut by 1 base and J by 5 bases, with 8 bases left in between.

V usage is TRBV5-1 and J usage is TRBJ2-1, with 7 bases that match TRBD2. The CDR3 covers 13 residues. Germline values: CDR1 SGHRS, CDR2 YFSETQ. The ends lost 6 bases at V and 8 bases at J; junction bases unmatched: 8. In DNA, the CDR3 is TGCGCCAGCACTATTAGACTAGCCGATGAGCAGTTCTTC. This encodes CASTIRLADEQFF.

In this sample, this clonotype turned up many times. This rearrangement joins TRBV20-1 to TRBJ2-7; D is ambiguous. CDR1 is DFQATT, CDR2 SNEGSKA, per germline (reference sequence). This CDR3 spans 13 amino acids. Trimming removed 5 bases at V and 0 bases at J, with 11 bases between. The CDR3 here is CSAPRSSSYEQYF. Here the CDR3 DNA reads TGCAGTGCTCCCCGATCGAGCTCCTACGAGCAGTACTTC.

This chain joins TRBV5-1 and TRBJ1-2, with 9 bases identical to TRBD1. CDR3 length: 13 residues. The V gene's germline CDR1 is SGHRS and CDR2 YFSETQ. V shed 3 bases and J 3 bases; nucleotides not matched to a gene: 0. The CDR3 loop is CASSWDRDYGYTF. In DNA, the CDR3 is TGCGCCAGCAGCTGGGACAGGGACTATGGCTACACCTTC.

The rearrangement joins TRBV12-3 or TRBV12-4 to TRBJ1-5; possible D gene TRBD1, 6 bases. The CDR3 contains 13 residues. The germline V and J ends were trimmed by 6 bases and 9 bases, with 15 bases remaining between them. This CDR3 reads CASRDSGLGPQHF. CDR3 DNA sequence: TGTGCCAGCAGGGACAGTGGGTTAGGGCCCCAGCATTTT.

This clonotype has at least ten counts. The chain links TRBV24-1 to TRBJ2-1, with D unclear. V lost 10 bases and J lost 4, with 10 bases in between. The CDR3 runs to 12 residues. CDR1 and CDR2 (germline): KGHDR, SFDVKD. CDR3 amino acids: CATASIYNEQFF. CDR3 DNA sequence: TGTGCCACAGCTTCCATTTACAATGAGCAGTTCTTC.

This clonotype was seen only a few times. The CDR3 region has the DNA TGTGCCACCGAGTCGTCTGTGCGCTATGGCTACACCTTC. It encodes CATESSVRYGYTF. This rearrangement joins TRBV6-4 to TRBJ1-2; D ambiguous. The CDR3 runs 13 residues. V lost 10 bases to trimming and J lost 4 bases, with 16 bases between them. Germline V gene lookup returns CDR1 MRHNA and CDR2 SNTAGT.

CDR3 amino acids: CASSLGTGAKQYV. CDR3 DNA sequence: TGCGCCAGCAGCTTGGGGACAGGTGCCAAGCAGTACGTC. The chain uses TRBV5-1 and TRBJ2-7, with 7 bases that match TRBD1. With 0 bases clipped from V and 8 bases from J, the junction kept 5 bases outside the gene matches. This CDR3 is built from 13 residues. The germline V gene has CDR1 SGHRS and CDR2 YFSETQ.

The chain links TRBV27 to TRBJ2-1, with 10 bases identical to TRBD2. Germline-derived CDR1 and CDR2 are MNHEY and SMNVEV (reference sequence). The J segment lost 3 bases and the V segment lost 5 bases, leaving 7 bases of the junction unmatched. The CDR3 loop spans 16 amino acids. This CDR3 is CASSVLLAGDYNEQFF. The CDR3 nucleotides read TGTGCCAGCAGTGTCCTTCTAGCGGGAGACTACAATGAGCAGTTCTTC.

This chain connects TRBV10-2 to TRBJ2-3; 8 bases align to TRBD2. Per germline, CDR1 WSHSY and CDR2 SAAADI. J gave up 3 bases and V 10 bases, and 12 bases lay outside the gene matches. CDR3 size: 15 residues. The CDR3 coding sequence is TGCGCCACTCACAGCGGGGGAGGGGTGACAGATACGCAGTATTTT. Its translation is CATHSGGGVTDTQYF.

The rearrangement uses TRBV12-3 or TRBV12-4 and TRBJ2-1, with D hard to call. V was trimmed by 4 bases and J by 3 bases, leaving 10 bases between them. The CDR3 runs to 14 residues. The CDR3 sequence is CASSSLTHYNEQFF. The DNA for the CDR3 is TGTGCCAGCAGTTCGCTGACTCACTACAATGAGCAGTTCTTC.

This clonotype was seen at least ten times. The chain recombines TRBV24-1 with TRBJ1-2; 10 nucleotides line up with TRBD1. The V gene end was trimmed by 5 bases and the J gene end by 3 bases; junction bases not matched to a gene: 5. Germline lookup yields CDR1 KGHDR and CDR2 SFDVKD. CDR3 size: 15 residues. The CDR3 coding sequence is TGTGCCACCAGTGCTTTCGGGACAGGGGACTATGGCTACACCTTC. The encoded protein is CATSAFGTGDYGYTF.

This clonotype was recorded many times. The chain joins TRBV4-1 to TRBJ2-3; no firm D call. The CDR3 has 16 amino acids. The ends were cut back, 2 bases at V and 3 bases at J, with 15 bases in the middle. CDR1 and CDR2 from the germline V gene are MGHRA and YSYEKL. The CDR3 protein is CASSQITASTTDTQYF. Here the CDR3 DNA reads TGCGCCAGCAGCCAAATAACGGCGAGCACGACAGATACGCAGTATTTT.

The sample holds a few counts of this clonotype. CDR3 amino acids: CASFQGRKASTDTQYF. The CDR3 region has the DNA TGTGCTAGTTTCCAGGGGCGAAAAGCTAGCACAGATACGCAGTATTTT. This chain links TRBV12-5 with TRBJ2-3; D perhaps matches TRBD1 (6 bases). V dropped 8 bases and J dropped 0 bases, with 18 bases sitting between them. Germline CDR1 is LGHNT and CDR2 is FRNRAP. The CDR3 spans 16 residues.

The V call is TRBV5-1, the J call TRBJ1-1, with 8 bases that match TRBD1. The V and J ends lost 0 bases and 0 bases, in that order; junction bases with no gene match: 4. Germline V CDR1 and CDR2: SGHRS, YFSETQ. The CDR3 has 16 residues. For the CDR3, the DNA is TGCGCCAGCAGCTTGGGTACAGGGGGTATGAACACTGAAGCTTTCTTT. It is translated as CASSLGTGGMNTEAFF.

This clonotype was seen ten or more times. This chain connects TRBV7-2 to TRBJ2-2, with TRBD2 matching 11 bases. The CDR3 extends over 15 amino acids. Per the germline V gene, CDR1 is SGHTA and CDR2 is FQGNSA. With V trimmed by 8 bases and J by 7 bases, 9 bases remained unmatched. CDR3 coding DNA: TGTGCCAGCTCACTAGCGGGAGCGGAGGGCGGGGAGCTGTTTTTT. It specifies CASSLAGAEGGELFF.

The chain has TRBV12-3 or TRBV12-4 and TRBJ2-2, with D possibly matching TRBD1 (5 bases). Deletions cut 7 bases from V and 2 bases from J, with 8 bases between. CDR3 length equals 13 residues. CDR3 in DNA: TGTGCCAGCAATGGACAAAACACCGGGGAGCTGTTTTTT. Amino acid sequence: CASNGQNTGELFF.

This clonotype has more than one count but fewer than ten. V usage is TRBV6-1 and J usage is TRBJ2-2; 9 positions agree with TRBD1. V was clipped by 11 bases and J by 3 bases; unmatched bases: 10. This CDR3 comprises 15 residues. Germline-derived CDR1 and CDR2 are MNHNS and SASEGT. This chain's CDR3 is CAGGTGNGDTGELFF. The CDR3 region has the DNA TGTGCCGGAGGGACAGGGAACGGGGACACCGGGGAGCTGTTTTTT.

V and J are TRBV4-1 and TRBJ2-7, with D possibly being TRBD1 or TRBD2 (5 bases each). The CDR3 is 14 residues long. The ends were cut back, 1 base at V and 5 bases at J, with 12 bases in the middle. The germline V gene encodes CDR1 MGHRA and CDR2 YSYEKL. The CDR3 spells CASSQVRGTHEQYF. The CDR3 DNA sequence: TGCGCCAGCAGCCAAGTCCGTGGGACCCACGAGCAGTACTTC.